This paragraph reports one T cell receptor beta chain. No antigen is known for it. No clone much larger than this one lies a single base away; base qualities are absent. This sample stems from a study of blood T cell repertoires in COVID-19 (dated by TCRdb to the early 2020s). With respect to the entire study: Collaborator samples came from the United States, Italy and Spain and covered acute and convalescent phases of COVID-19. The dataset comprised deeply sampled blood TCRbeta repertoires from subjects exposed to, actively infected with, or recovered from COVID-19. The repertoires were made available in a free public database intended to serve as a resource for research on the immune response to SARS-CoV-2. The samples were drawn from two sources: the first 160 participants of the ongoing ImmuneRACE study, and some 1,300 subjects contributed by 6 global collaborators. Where available, HLA class I and class II types were obtained from metadata supplied by the sample provider rather than from assay-based typing. The material from the prospective study consisted of cDNA or gDNA derived from T cells, B-cell-depleted T cells, or PBMCs. Nearly every sample came with metadata listing a de-identified subject ID, COVID-19 status, age in years and sex. General study outcomes and caveats: The amount of clinical and demographic metadata varied by source and participant and was provided uncurated.

Reading from cysteine to phenylalanine, the CDR3 counts 14 amino acids. Left in the record is the CDR3 DNA by itself, 42 bases read in frame from the first base. As encoded in the germline V gene, CDR1 is SGHRS while CDR2 is YFSETQ. The V end loses 7 bases and the J end loses 2 bases, and a stretch of 15 bases separates them. TCRbeta CDR3 regions were amplified from genomic DNA by means of the immunoSEQ Assay, a bias-controlled multiplex PCR. Regarding the original processing steps: Within the assay, amplification of reference gene primers was used to estimate how many nucleated cells each sample contained. Sequence reads were collapsed and filtered to measure the absolute abundance of every unique TCRbeta CDR3 rearrangement. Productive Simpson clonality was computed per sample as the square root of Simpson's diversity index over productive rearrangements. This immuneACCESS table, as held by TCRdb, lists in-frame sequences with V and J called but not all clones. Of the missing ones, under half trace to an unresolved V gene in checked studies; the others have no known cause. V, J and clone size are taken as reported in that table, and D and trimming were inferred from the DNA itself. For this sample there are approximately 72,000 clones; 84% appear just once. Clones ranked in the top ten supply 8.8% of the sample.

Whole blood was collected in K2EDTA tubes by collaborating institutions according to the institutions' own protocols. Collaborator samples were shipped for TCRbeta analysis as frozen whole blood, isolated PBMCs, or DNA extracted from either sample type. This clonotype was obtained from a man in his forties or fifties with active COVID-19. Sequencing used peripheral blood. In this chain, TRBV5-1 is recombined with TRBJ1-1; D gene: possibly TRBD1, on 6 matching bases. The nucleotide sequence reads TGCGCCAGCCGGGCGGGGGCGCCTAACACTGAAGCTTTCTTT. This gives the protein CASRAGAPNTEAFF.